This T cell receptor (beta chain) was identified in a study of blood T cell repertoires in COVID-19. Background on the study: Samples representing acute and convalescent COVID-19 were sourced from the United States, Italy and Spain.

The germline V gene has CDR1 MNHEY and CDR2 SVGAGI. Trimming left V 0 bases short and J 4 bases short, with 11 bases between. The CDR3 covers 15 residues. This clone was picked up one time. In the study's own analysis: Cell counts per sample came from amplifying reference gene primers. Some clones are missing from TCRdb's copy, which holds only in-frame ones; the method was immunoSEQ multiplex PCR. V, J and clone size derive from that table, while D and trimming were established from the DNA sequence. The sample yields approximately 150,000 clones, more than 80% seen once. Followed longitudinally, the Seattle patients had been enrolled during active infection.

The clonotype originates from an older woman with COVID-19, enrolled during active disease. The sample was peripheral blood. The chain links TRBV6-5 to TRBJ2-3; a possible D gene is TRBD2 (5 bases). The CDR3 DNA reads as TGTGCCAGCAGTTACTCTGGCTTCGGGGCAGATACGCAGTATTTT. Amino acids: CASSYSGFGADTQYF.